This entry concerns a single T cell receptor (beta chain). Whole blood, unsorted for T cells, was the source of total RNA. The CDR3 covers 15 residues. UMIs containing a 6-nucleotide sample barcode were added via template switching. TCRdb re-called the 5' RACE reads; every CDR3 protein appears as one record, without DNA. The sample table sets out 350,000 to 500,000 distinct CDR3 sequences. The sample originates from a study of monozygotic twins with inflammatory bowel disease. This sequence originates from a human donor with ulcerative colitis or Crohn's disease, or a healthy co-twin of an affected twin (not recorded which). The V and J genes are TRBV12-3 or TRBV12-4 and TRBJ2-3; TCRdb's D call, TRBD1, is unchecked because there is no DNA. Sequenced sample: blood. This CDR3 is CASGKVRGLTDTQYF.